The 23 T cell receptor beta chains below all came from one sample that was sequenced in a study of cytotoxic CD8 clonotypes in ibrutinib-treated CLL. Assay: immunoSEQ multiplex PCR; the TCRdb copy retains only in-frame clones and omits some. The profile covers 150,000 to 250,000 clones, with 72% appearing a single time and over 10% taken by the ten largest. The source material was PBMCs, sampled after 24 months of ibrutinib treatment. All receptors come from a human donor with chronic lymphocytic leukemia.

This chain links TRBV28 with TRBJ1-5; TRBD1 matches 9 bases. V was pared by 4 bases and J by 6 bases, with 7 bases of the junction left unmatched. The CDR3 covers 15 residues. CDR1 MDHEN and CDR2 SYDVKM come from the germline V gene. The CDR3 is CASSSGTGLPQPQHF. CDR3 DNA: TGTGCCAGCAGTTCCGGGACAGGGCTTCCTCAGCCCCAGCATTTT.

This chain joins TRBV9 and TRBJ1-5; D not certain. The CDR3 is made up of 13 amino acids. Germline V CDR1 and CDR2: SGDLS, YYNGEE. Between the trimmed V and J ends, which lost 0 bases and 5 bases, there was a span of 6 bases. The CDR3 bases are TGTGCCAGCAGCGTAGCTGAGTATCAGCCCCAGCATTTT. It encodes CASSVAEYQPQHF.

The chain links TRBV18 to TRBJ2-1, with D perhaps matching TRBD1 (6 bases). The germline gives CDR1 KGHSH, CDR2 LQKENI. This CDR3 contains 16 residues. Deletions cut 3 bases from V and 2 bases from J, with 14 bases between. The CDR3 spells CASSPRQAETYNEQFF. As DNA, the CDR3 is TGTGCCAGCTCACCCCGACAGGCGGAGACCTACAATGAGCAGTTCTTC.

The chain links TRBV27 to TRBJ1-1; D call uncertain. Looked up from germline, CDR1 is MNHEY and CDR2 is SMNVEV (reference sequence). Trimming removed 0 bases at V and 3 bases at J, with 8 bases between. CDR3 length equals 14 residues. For the CDR3, the DNA is TGTGCCAGCAGTTTATCTAGACTGTACACTGAAGCTTTCTTT. Residues: CASSLSRLYTEAFF.

The CDR3 coding sequence is TGTGCCAGTAGTATTTGGCGGCGACCTAACTATGGCTACACCTTC. Translated, it gives CASSIWRRPNYGYTF. V and J are TRBV19 and TRBJ1-2; D gene ambiguous. This CDR3 is built from 15 residues. V was trimmed by 3 bases and J by 0 bases, leaving 11 bases between them. The germline V gene encodes CDR1 LNHDA and CDR2 SQIVND (reference sequence).

This clone was counted once. The chain couples TRBV5-1 to TRBJ2-3; 8 positions agree with TRBD2. J was trimmed by 0 bases and V by 4 bases; bases with no gene match: 7. This CDR3 comprises 16 residues. The V gene's germline CDR1 is SGHRS and CDR2 YFSETQ. CDR3 sequence reads: CASSTRLASSTDTQYF. The CDR3, as DNA: TGCGCCAGCAGCACCCGACTAGCGTCGAGCACAGATACGCAGTATTTT. The whole variable domain, remainder taken from reference TRBV5-1 and TRBJ2-3, is KAGVTQTPRYLIKTRGQQVTLSCSPISGHRSVSWYQQTPGQGLQFLFEYFSETQRNKGNFPGRFSGRQFSNSRSEMNVSTLELGDSALYLCASSTRLASSTDTQYFGPGTRLTVL.

J is TRBJ2-7 and V is TRBV11-2, with 9 bases fitting TRBD2. The CDR3 consists of 16 residues. The germline V gene encodes CDR1 SGHAT and CDR2 FQNNGV. With V trimmed by 1 base and J by 0 bases, 4 bases remained unmatched. The CDR3 DNA is TGTGCCAGCAGCTTAGGAGCTAGCGGGGCCTCCTACGAGCAGTACTTC. It encodes CASSLGASGASYEQYF.

The genes are TRBV27 and TRBJ1-2; the D is unclear. Trimming cost V 5 bases and J 2 bases, with 9 bases left between them. The CDR3 is made up of 13 amino acids. CDR1 is MNHEY and CDR2 is SMNVEV in the germline V gene (reference sequence). CDR3 bases: TGTGCCAGCAGTCCGCGACGGAACTATGGCTACACCTTC. Translating gives CASSPRRNYGYTF.

This chain joins TRBV5-1 and TRBJ2-5, with D perhaps matching TRBD1 (7 bases). CDR3 length: 16 amino acids. Trimming left V 0 bases short and J 5 bases short, with 17 bases between. Germline V lookup: CDR1 SGHRS, CDR2 YFSETQ. The CDR3: CASSLGQGGVGETQYF. DNA for the CDR3: TGCGCCAGCAGCTTGGGACAGGGAGGTGTAGGTGAGACCCAGTACTTC. Full variable domain (missing parts from reference TRBV5-1 and TRBJ2-5): KAGVTQTPRYLIKTRGQQVTLSCSPISGHRSVSWYQQTPGQGLQFLFEYFSETQRNKGNFPGRFSGRQFSNSRSEMNVSTLELGDSALYLCASSLGQGGVGETQYFGPGTRLLVL.

The chain is built from TRBV4-3 and TRBJ2-7; 11 bases are a match to TRBD1. The CDR3 runs 16 residues. V lost 2 bases to trimming and J lost 5 bases; unmatched junction nucleotides: 8. The germline V gene has CDR1 LGHNA and CDR2 YSLEER. CDR3 nucleotides: TGCGCCAGCAGCCAAAGCGCGGACAGGGGGCGGGACGAGCAGTACTTC. Its protein product is CASSQSADRGRDEQYF.

The chain joins TRBV7-9 to TRBJ2-5, with D unresolved. The germline V gene has CDR1 SEHNR and CDR2 FQNEAQ (reference sequence). Trimming left V 5 bases short and J 5 bases short, with 15 bases between. The CDR3 extends over 14 amino acids. In DNA, the CDR3 is TGTGCCAGCAGCCCCCCCTCTAGTAGCGAGACCCAGTACTTC. Protein product: CASSPPSSSETQYF.

The chain couples TRBV19 to TRBJ1-5; TRBD1 agrees at 7 bases. In germline, CDR1 is LNHDA, CDR2 SQIVND (reference sequence). The CDR3 covers 17 residues. After removal of 1 base from V and 0 bases from J, the junction contained 6 bases not matched to a gene. The CDR3 DNA follows: TGTGCCAGTAGTATAGCGGGACAGAGAAATAGCAATCAGCCCCAGCATTTT. Its protein product is CASSIAGQRNSNQPQHF.

The chain carries TRBV4-3 and TRBJ1-2; 9 bases match TRBD1. The CDR3 is 15 residues long. Unmatched junction bases numbered 6, after V lost 2 bases and J lost 5 bases. The germline CDR1 and CDR2 sequences are LGHNA and YSLEER. In nucleotides, the CDR3 is TGCGCCAGCAGCCAAATCGGACAGGGGTGGTATGGCTACACCTTC. Its translation: CASSQIGQGWYGYTF.

The chain joins TRBV7-8 to TRBJ2-6, with D unresolved. Between the trimmed V and J ends, which lost 2 bases and 2 bases, there was a span of 4 bases. Germline V lookup: CDR1 SGHVS, CDR2 FQNEAQ. This CDR3 region has 14 residues. The CDR3 nucleotides are TGTGCCAGCAGCTTATCTACTGGGGCCAACGTCCTGACTTTC. Translation: CASSLSTGANVLTF.

This chain connects TRBV5-1 to TRBJ2-5, with 10 bases identical to TRBD2. Looked up from germline, CDR1 is SGHRS and CDR2 is YFSETQ. This CDR3 region has 15 residues. V shed 0 bases, J shed 5 bases, and the junction held 4 bases outside the gene matches. The CDR3 loop is CASSLVGTSAETQYF. The CDR3 nucleotides read TGCGCCAGCAGCTTGGTAGGGACTAGCGCCGAGACCCAGTACTTC.

The V and J genes are TRBV30 and TRBJ1-5; tentative D call: TRBD1 (6 bases). Trimming pared 0 bases from V and 2 bases from J, leaving 20 bases between. Germline CDR1 GTSNPN, CDR2 SVGIG (reference sequence). This CDR3 has 18 residues. In DNA, the CDR3 is TGTGCCTGGAGTGTCGCTGAGAGGGGGGTCGTTTGCAATCAGCCCCAGCATTTT. Its translation is CAWSVAERGVVCNQPQHF.

This chain links TRBV15 with TRBJ2-7; D may be TRBD2 (5 bases). The germline V and J ends were trimmed by 0 bases and 1 base, with 13 bases remaining between them. Germline CDR1 is LNHNV and CDR2 is YYDKDF (reference sequence). The CDR3 has 16 amino acids. The chain's CDR3 is CATSRDRQRLSYEQYF. CDR3 coding DNA: TGTGCCACCAGCAGAGACCGGCAGCGGCTTTCCTACGAGCAGTACTTC.

V usage is TRBV6-5 and J usage is TRBJ2-1, with 14 bases that match TRBD2. V was clipped by 6 bases and J by 9 bases; unmatched bases: 7. The CDR3 has 15 residues. Germline V CDR1 and CDR2: MNHEY, SVGAGI. The CDR3 loop is CASRGGLAGVGEQFF. Here the CDR3 DNA reads TGTGCCAGCAGAGGGGGACTAGCGGGAGTGGGTGAGCAGTTCTTC.

The chain couples TRBV4-2 to TRBJ2-1, with TRBD2 identical over 9 bases. This CDR3 comprises 17 residues. After removal of 5 bases from V and 5 bases from J, the junction contained 13 bases not matched to a gene. The germline V gene encodes CDR1 LGHNA and CDR2 YNFKEQ. CDR3: CASSTQPVAGGNNEQFF. The CDR3 region has the DNA TGTGCCAGCAGCACTCAGCCAGTGGCGGGAGGGAACAATGAGCAGTTCTTC.

V and J are TRBV4-3 and TRBJ2-6, with TRBD1 matching over 10 bases. The CDR3 covers 17 residues. Trimming cost V 2 bases and J 0 bases; bases outside gene matches: 1. Germline V gene data show CDR1 as LGHNA and CDR2 as YSLEER. In DNA form, the CDR3 reads TGCGCCAGCAGCCAAAGGACAGGGGGCTCTGGGGCCAACGTCCTGACTTTC. Encoded protein: CASSQRTGGSGANVLTF.

The rearrangement links TRBV2 to TRBJ2-7; 9 bases agree with TRBD2. CDR1 and CDR2 from the germline V gene are SNHLY and FYNNEI. Losses at the gene ends were 7 bases for V and 3 bases for J; bases not matched to a gene: 7. There are 14 residues in the CDR3. Written as DNA, the CDR3 is TGTGCCAGCACTCCAATAGCGGGGGTCTACGAGCAGTACTTC. The encoded protein is CASTPIAGVYEQYF.

On this clone itself: Distinct nucleotide sequences in the sample also encode this CDR3. This rearrangement joins TRBV4-3 to TRBJ1-5, with 8 bases matching TRBD1. After removal of 3 bases from V and 7 bases from J, the junction contained 2 bases not matched to a gene. The CDR3 consists of 13 residues. CDR1 and CDR2 from the germline V gene are LGHNA and YSLEER. CDR3 bases: TGCGCCAGCAGCCAGGACAGGGTCCAGCCCCAGCATTTT. As protein: CASSQDRVQPQHF.

The chain has TRBV27 and TRBJ1-4; no clear D gene. CDR1 is MNHEY and CDR2 is SMNVEV in the germline V gene (reference sequence). The CDR3 is made up of 15 amino acids. The V and J ends lost 5 bases and 0 bases respectively, with 10 bases between them. CDR3 region: CASSPRGPTNEKLFF. The DNA for the CDR3 is TGTGCCAGCAGTCCCCGCGGACCAACTAATGAAAAACTGTTTTTT.